The 16 T cell receptor beta chains below all came from one sample that was sequenced in a study of shared clonotypes between healthy human individuals. Using immunoSEQ multiplex PCR, the repertoire was profiled, and TCRdb retains in-frame clones only, with some absent. Of some 2,500,000 clones detected, approximately 94% appear once; the ten largest clones hold 0.36%. The source material was naive CD4+ T cells from PBMCs. Documented subset: CD45RA+ positively selected. These receptors came from a man between 18 and 35 years old in good health. Some clones in this sample may be carry-over from other donors' samples.

This clone was found a few times. The rearrangement links TRBV20-1 to TRBJ1-4; the D is unclear. The CDR3 has 11 residues. Germline V lookup: CDR1 DFQATT, CDR2 SNEGSKA (reference sequence). With 2 bases removed from V and 8 bases from J, the gap between germline ends came to 6 bases. In DNA, the CDR3 is TGCAGTGCTAGACGGGGAGAAAAACTGTTTTTT. Translated: CSARRGEKLFF.

V usage is TRBV15 and J usage is TRBJ2-1; unclear D gene. Germline values: CDR1 LNHNV, CDR2 YYDKDF (reference sequence). The CDR3 spans 16 residues. Trimming cost V 1 base and J 1 base, with 11 bases left between them. This CDR3 reads CATSRVLRVSYNEQFF. CDR3 bases: TGTGCCACCAGCAGAGTTCTGCGCGTATCCTACAATGAGCAGTTCTTC. The full variable domain, completed using reference TRBV15 and TRBJ2-1, is DAMVIQNPRYQVTQFGKPVTLSCSQTLNHNVMYWYQQKSSQAPKLLFHYYDKDFNNEADTPDNFQSRRPNTSFCFLDIRSPGLGDTAMYLCATSRVLRVSYNEQFFGPGTRLTVL.

The chain links TRBV28 to TRBJ2-1; 15 bases are a match to TRBD2. This CDR3 has 20 amino acids. The germline gives CDR1 MDHEN, CDR2 SYDVKM. Trimming took 6 bases from V and 0 from J; bases not matched to a gene: 12. The CDR3 bases are TGTGCCAGCAGCCGGCCCCGGACTAGCGGGAGGGGGAGCTCCTACAATGAGCAGTTCTTC. Protein product: CASSRPRTSGRGSSYNEQFF.

The CDR3 sequence: CASSTGIQETQYF. In DNA, the CDR3 is TGTGCCAGCAGTACAGGGATCCAAGAGACCCAGTACTTC. The chain is built from TRBV6-5 and TRBJ2-5, with D possibly matching TRBD1 (6 bases). This CDR3 comprises 13 residues. V dropped 5 bases and J dropped 1 base, with 8 bases sitting between them. Germline V gene sequence: CDR1 MNHEY, CDR2 SVGAGI.

The J gene is TRBJ1-2, the V gene TRBV4-3; 7 bases map to TRBD1. CDR3 length: 16 amino acids. CDR1 is LGHNA and CDR2 is YSLEER in the germline V gene. V gave up 0 bases and J gave up 8 bases; unmatched junction bases: 12. This CDR3 reads CASSQDGTAPGFGYTF. DNA for the CDR3: TGCGCCAGCAGCCAAGATGGGACAGCCCCGGGGTTCGGCTACACCTTC.

This chain's CDR3 is CASSTSGAQRTQYF. CDR3 coding DNA: TGTGCCAGCAGTACATCAGGGGCTCAAAGGACCCAGTACTTC. The V gene is TRBV28, the J gene TRBJ2-5; weak D call: TRBD1 (6 bases). Germline V lookup: CDR1 MDHEN, CDR2 SYDVKM. Trimming took off 5 bases at V and 7 bases at J, with 17 bases between the two ends. The CDR3 sequence is 14 residues long.

The chain combines TRBV6-6 with TRBJ2-7, with D perhaps assigned TRBD1 or TRBD2 (5 bases each). Trimming left V 0 bases short and J 6 bases short, with 15 bases between. Germline CDR1 reads MNHNY; CDR2 reads SVGAGI (reference sequence). CDR3 size: 15 residues. The CDR3 here is CASSYSGTSSAEQYF. The CDR3 bases are TGTGCCAGCAGTTACTCCGGGACGTCAAGCGCCGAGCAGTACTTC.

The chain employs TRBV11-2 and TRBJ1-1; D unclear. This CDR3 contains 11 residues. Germline V gene data show CDR1 as SGHAT and CDR2 as FQNNGV. V dropped 5 bases and J dropped 13 bases, with 14 bases sitting between them. The CDR3 nucleotides are TGTGCCAGCAGCCAAAACGTGGGCGGTTTCTTT. Its protein product is CASSQNVGGFF.

This chain uses TRBV28 with TRBJ2-1; 10 positions agree with TRBD1. The CDR3 covers 15 residues. The V and J ends lost 4 bases and 5 bases, in that order; junction bases with no gene match: 5. Germline V gives CDR1 MDHEN, CDR2 SYDVKM. The DNA of the CDR3 is TGTGCCAGCAGTTCTTCCGGGACAGGGGACAATGAGCAGTTCTTC. Translating it yields CASSSSGTGDNEQFF.

V is TRBV5-8 and J is TRBJ1-2; a weak D match, TRBD1 (5 bases). Germline-derived CDR1 and CDR2 are SGHTS and YDEGEE. The CDR3 totals 15 residues. V was trimmed by 4 bases and J by 1 base, leaving 14 bases between them. The CDR3 sequence: CASSTAGPYNYGYTF. The CDR3 nucleotides are TGTGCCAGCAGCACCGCGGGGCCCTATAACTATGGCTACACCTTC.

This clone came up once. The same CDR3 is also encoded by other DNA sequences in this sample. The J gene is TRBJ1-2, the V gene TRBV7-2; D is ambiguous. The V end lost 1 base, the J end lost 2 bases, and 8 bases lay between the germline ends. The CDR3 length is 14 residues. Germline V gene data show CDR1 as SGHTA and CDR2 as FQGNSA. As DNA, the CDR3 is TGTGCCAGCAGCTTAGACAGAGCCAACTATGGCTACACCTTC. It is translated as CASSLDRANYGYTF.

Worth noting for this clone: The sample holds other DNA sequences that translate to the same CDR3. This chain uses TRBV9 with TRBJ2-1; TRBD2 matches at 11 bases. The J segment lost 3 bases and the V segment lost 4 bases, leaving 3 bases of the junction unmatched. The germline CDR1 and CDR2 sequences are SGDLS and YYNGEE. The CDR3 has 15 amino acids. The CDR3 is CASSSTSGSYNEQFF. The CDR3 DNA follows: TGTGCCAGCAGCTCTACTAGCGGGAGCTACAATGAGCAGTTCTTC. Together with reference TRBV9 and TRBJ2-1, the CDR3 gives the full variable domain: DSGVTQTPKHLITATGQRVTLRCSPRSGDLSVYWYQQSLDQGLQFLIQYYNGEERAKGNILERFSAQQFPDLHSELNLSSLELGDSALYFCASSSTSGSYNEQFFGPGTRLTVL.

The V call is TRBV7-3, the J call TRBJ2-1; 8 bases align to TRBD2. J lost 11 bases, V lost 5 bases, and 8 bases had no gene match. Germline V lookup: CDR1 SGHTA, CDR2 FQGTGA. The CDR3 loop spans 13 amino acids. CDR3 region: CASSPYREGKQFF. The CDR3 nucleotides read TGTGCCAGCAGCCCCTACCGGGAGGGGAAGCAGTTCTTC. Drawing the rest from reference TRBV7-3 and TRBJ2-1, the complete variable domain is GAGVSQTPSNKVTEKGKYVELRCDPISGHTALYWYRQSLGQGPEFLIYFQGTGAADDSGLPNDRFFAVRPEGSVSTLKIQRTERGDSAVYLCASSPYREGKQFFGPGTRLTVL.

Comments on this clone: This specimen includes other DNA sequences encoding the same CDR3. V and J are TRBV5-1 and TRBJ2-3, with no clear D. V was trimmed by 4 bases and J by 0 bases, leaving 6 bases between them. CDR1 is SGHRS, CDR2 YFSETQ, per germline. The CDR3 covers 13 residues. The DNA for the CDR3 is TGCGCCAGCAGCCTCCCCAGCACAGATACGCAGTATTTT. Its translation: CASSLPSTDTQYF.

The genes are TRBV5-4 and TRBJ2-5; unclear D gene. V was clipped by 0 bases and J by 4 bases, with 7 bases between them. The CDR3 runs to 13 residues. Germline V gene sequence: CDR1 SGHNT, CDR2 YYREEE (reference sequence). This CDR3 reads CASSLALRETQYF. CDR3 in DNA: TGTGCCAGCAGCTTGGCCCTAAGAGAGACCCAGTACTTC.

The chain joins TRBV5-4 to TRBJ1-5, with unresolved D. V lost 6 bases and J lost 0, with 10 bases in between. Germline V lookup: CDR1 SGHNT, CDR2 YYREEE (reference sequence). There are 14 residues in the CDR3. CDR3 sequence: CASTQMGSNQPQHF. The CDR3 DNA reads TGTGCCAGCACCCAAATGGGTAGCAATCAGCCCCAGCATTTT.